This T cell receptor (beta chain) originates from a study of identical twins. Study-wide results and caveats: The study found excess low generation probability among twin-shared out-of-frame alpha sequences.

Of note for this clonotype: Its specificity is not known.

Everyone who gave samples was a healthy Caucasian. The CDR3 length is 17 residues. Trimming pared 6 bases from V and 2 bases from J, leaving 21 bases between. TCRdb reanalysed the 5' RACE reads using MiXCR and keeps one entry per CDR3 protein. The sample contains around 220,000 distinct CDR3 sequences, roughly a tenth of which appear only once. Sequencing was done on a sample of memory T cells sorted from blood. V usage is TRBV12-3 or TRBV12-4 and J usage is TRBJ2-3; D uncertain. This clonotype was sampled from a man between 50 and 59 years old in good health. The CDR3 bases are TGTGCCAGCAGGCCAACGGGCCCCTCTGGGGACACAGATACGCAGTATTTT. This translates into CASRPTGPSGDTDTQYF.